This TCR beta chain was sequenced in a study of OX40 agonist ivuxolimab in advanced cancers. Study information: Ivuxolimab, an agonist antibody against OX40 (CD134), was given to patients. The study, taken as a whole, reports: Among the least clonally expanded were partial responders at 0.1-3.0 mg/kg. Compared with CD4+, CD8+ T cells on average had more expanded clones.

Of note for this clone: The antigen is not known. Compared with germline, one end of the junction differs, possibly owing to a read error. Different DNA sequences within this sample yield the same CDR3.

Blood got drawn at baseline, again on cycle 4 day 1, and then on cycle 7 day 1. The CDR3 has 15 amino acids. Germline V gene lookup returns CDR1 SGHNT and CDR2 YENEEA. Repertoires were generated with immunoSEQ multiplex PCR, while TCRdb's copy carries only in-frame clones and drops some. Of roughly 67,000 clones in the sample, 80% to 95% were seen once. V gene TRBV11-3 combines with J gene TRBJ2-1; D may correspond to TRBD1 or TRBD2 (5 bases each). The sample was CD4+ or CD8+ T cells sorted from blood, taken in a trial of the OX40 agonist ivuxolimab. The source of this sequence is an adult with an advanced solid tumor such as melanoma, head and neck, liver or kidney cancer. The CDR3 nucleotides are TGCGCCAGCAGCTTAACCGGGACGGCCCTGAATGAGCAGTTCTTC. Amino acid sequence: CASSLTGTALNEQFF. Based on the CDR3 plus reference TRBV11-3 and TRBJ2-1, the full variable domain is EAGVVQSPRYKIIEKKQPVAFWCNPISGHNTLYWYLQNLGQGPELLIRYENEEAVDDSQLPKDRFSAERLKGVDSTLKIQPAELGDSAVYLCASSLTGTALNEQFFGPGTRLTVL.